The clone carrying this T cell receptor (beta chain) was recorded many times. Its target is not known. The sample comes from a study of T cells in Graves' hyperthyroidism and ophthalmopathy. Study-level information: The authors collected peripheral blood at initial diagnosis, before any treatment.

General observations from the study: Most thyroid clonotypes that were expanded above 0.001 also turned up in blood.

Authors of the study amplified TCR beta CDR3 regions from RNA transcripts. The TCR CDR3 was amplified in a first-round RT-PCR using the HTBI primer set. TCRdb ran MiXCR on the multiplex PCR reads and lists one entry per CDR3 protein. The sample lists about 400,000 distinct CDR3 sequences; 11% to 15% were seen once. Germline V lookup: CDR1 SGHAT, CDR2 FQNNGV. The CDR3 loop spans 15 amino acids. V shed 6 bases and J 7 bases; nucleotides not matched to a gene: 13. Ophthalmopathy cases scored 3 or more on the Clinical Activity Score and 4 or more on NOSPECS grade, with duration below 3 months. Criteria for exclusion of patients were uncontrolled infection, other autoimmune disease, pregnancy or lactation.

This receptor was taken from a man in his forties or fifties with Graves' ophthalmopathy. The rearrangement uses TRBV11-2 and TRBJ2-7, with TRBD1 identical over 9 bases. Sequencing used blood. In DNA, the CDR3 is TGTGCCAGCAGTCCCGGGACAGGGCCTGTTTGGGAGCAGTACTTC. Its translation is CASSPGTGPVWEQYF. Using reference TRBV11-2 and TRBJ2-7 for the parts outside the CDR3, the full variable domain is EAGVAQSPRYKIIEKRQSVAFWCNPISGHATLYWYQQILGQGPKLLIQFQNNGVVDDSQLPKDRFSAERLKGVDSTLKIQPAKLEDSAVYLCASSPGTGPVWEQYFGPGTRLTVT.